The entry that follows covers one T cell receptor (beta chain) sequence. This sample is drawn from a study of shared clonotypes between healthy human individuals. Generated by immunoSEQ multiplex PCR, the TCRdb table keeps only in-frame clones and is missing some. Of roughly 380,000 clones listed, about 97% are singletons. Material: memory CD8+ T cells sorted from blood. Subset meaning: CD45RO+ cells pooled with CCR7-negative TemRA cells. The receptor's source is a man aged 25-40 years in good health.

CDR3 nucleotide sequence: TGTGCCAGCAGCGTATGGCCTCCAGGGTTCTCCTACAATGAGCAGTTCTTC. This codes for CASSVWPPGFSYNEQFF. The V gene is TRBV9, the J gene TRBJ2-1; D possibly corresponds to TRBD1 (5 bases). The CDR3 has 17 residues. Trimming shortened V by 1 base and J by 0 bases, and 14 bases separated the two germline ends. The V gene's germline CDR1 is SGDLS and CDR2 YYNGEE.